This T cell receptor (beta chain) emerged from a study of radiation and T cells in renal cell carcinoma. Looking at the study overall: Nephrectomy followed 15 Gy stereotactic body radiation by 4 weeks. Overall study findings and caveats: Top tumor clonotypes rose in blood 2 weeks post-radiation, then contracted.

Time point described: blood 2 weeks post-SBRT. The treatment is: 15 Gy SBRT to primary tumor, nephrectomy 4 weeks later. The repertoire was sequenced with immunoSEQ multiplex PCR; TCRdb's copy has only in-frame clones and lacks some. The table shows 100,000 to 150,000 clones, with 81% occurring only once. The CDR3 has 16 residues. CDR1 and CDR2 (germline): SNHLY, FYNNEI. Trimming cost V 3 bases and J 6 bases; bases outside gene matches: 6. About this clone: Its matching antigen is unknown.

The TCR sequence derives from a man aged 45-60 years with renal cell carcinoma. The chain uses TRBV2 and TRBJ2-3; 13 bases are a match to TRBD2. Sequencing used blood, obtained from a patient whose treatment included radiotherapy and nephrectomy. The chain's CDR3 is CASSDPGLAGADTQYF. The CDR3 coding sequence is TGTGCCAGCAGTGATCCCGGACTAGCGGGAGCGGATACGCAGTATTTT.